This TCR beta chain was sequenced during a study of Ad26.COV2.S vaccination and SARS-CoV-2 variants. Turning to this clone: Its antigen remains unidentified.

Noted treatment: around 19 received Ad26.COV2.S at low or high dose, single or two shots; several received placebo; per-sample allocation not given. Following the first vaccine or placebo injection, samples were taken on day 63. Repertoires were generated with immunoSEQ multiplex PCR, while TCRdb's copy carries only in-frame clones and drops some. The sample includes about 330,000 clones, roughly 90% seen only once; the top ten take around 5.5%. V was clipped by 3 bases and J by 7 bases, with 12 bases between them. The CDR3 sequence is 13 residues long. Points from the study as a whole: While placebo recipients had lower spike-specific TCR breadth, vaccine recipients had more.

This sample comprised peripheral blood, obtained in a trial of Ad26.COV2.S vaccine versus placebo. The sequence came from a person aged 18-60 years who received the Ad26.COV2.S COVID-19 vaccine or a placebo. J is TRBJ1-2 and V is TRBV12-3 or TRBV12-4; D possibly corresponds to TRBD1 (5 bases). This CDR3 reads CASSLEGMGGYTF. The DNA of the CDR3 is TGTGCCAGCAGTTTGGAGGGGATGGGTGGCTACACCTTC.